Here is one TCR beta chain with its context. The antigen is undetermined. Profiled with immunoSEQ multiplex PCR; TCRdb holds only in-frame clones, not every one. This table holds around 130,000 clones, more than 85% found once. This specimen belongs to a study of T cell responses to AZD1222 COVID-19 vaccine. Unmatched junction bases numbered 14, after V lost 5 bases and J lost 8 bases. CDR3 length equals 16 residues. From germline, CDR1 is SGHKS and CDR2 YYEKEE (reference sequence). Combined were second doses at about 4 or about 12 weeks. Study outcomes and limitations: Spike-specific TCR breadth rose after two AZD1222 doses, and depth rose as well. The repertoires were collected only after the peak T cell response. Close to half of spike-specific TCRs reportedly recognize unmutated variant regions.

The V gene is TRBV5-5, the J gene TRBJ1-4; TRBD1 matches 8 bases. The sample in question was peripheral blood, obtained 28 days after the second AZD1222 dose. The source is an adult who received the AZD1222 COVID-19 vaccine. The CDR3 DNA follows: TGTGCCAGCAGTTACGGCGACAGGGGTTCAGGGGAAAAACTGTTTTTT. Its translation is CASSYGDRGSGEKLFF.